A single sample is the source of the 8 T cell receptor beta chains below, sequenced in a study of T-cell memory formation after mild COVID-19. TCRdb redid the calling of the 5' RACE reads with MiXCR, one entry per CDR3 protein. The top ten hold around 11% of the sample, which has 450,000 to 700,000 distinct CDR3 sequences, 18% seen once. The material sequenced was PBMCs or a T cell subset sorted from them (not recorded which). These receptors were taken from an adult woman who had mild COVID-19 (a few samples of this study predate the infection). Cell type and time point are not known.

This clonotype was recorded many times. An end of the junction does not agree with germline; a read error may underlie this. The chain has TRBV12-3 or TRBV12-4 and TRBJ2-3; 8 nucleotides line up with TRBD2. This CDR3 is built from 13 residues. The CDR3 region is CASSLAGVDTQYF. The CDR3 coding sequence is TGTGCCAGCAGTCTAGCGGGCGTAGATACGCAGTATTTT.

This clonotype occurred many times. This rearrangement joins TRBV5-1 to TRBJ2-4; possibly TRBD1 for D (6 bases). Germline values: CDR1 SGHRS, CDR2 YFSETQ. The CDR3 extends over 15 amino acids. Between the trimmed V and J ends, which lost 4 bases and 0 bases, there was a span of 11 bases. This chain's CDR3 is CASSGDRLAKNIQYF. The CDR3 nucleotides read TGCGCCAGCAGCGGAGACAGGCTAGCCAAAAACATTCAGTACTTC.

The chain uses TRBV6-1 and TRBJ1-2; possibly TRBD1 for D (6 bases). CDR1 is MNHNS and CDR2 is SASEGT in the germline V gene. The CDR3 runs 14 residues. The V and J ends lost 0 bases and 4 bases respectively, with 9 bases between them. The CDR3 is CASSEARQAYGYTF. In nucleotides, the CDR3 is TGTGCCAGCAGTGAAGCCCGACAGGCCTATGGCTACACCTTC.

This clonotype has at least ten counts. The chain combines TRBV21-1 with TRBJ2-4; TRBD1, the D gene given by the table, was not confirmed from the DNA. TRBV21-1 is a pseudogene locus. The CDR3 has 20 amino acids. The CDR3: CASSLAPSPGTGKAKNIQYF. CDR3 coding DNA: TGTGCCAGCAGTCTAGCCCCCTCCCCCGGGACAGGGAAAGCCAAAAACATTCAGTACTTC.

The J gene is TRBJ2-1, the V gene TRBV19, with TRBD1 identical over 10 bases. Germline V gene data show CDR1 as LNHDA and CDR2 as SQIVND (reference sequence). The CDR3 is 16 amino acids. Losses at the gene ends were 6 bases for V and 5 bases for J; bases not matched to a gene: 10. CDR3 amino acids: CASSLYPGQGNNEQFF. CDR3 nucleotide sequence: TGTGCCAGTAGCCTCTATCCGGGACAGGGGAACAATGAGCAGTTCTTC.

This clonotype has a handful of counts. The CDR3 bases are TGCAGTGCTAGAGACCTAACAGGGGATGTCTATGGCTACACCTTC. Translation: CSARDLTGDVYGYTF. The V gene is TRBV20-1, the J gene TRBJ1-2; TRBD1 agrees at 7 bases. The CDR3 totals 15 residues. Unmatched junction bases numbered 8, after V lost 0 bases and J lost 4 bases. CDR1 and CDR2 from the germline V gene are DFQATT and SNEGSKA (reference sequence).

This clonotype was counted only a few times. The genes are TRBV2 and TRBJ2-2; TRBD1 or TRBD2 may be the D gene (5 bases each). The CDR3 loop spans 15 amino acids. Germline CDR1 and CDR2: SNHLY and FYNNEI. V lost 6 bases and J 2 bases, leaving 13 bases between the germline ends. CDR3 sequence: CASSTSGPNTGELFF. The DNA for the CDR3 is TGTGCCAGCAGCACCTCGGGACCCAACACCGGGGAGCTGTTTTTT.

This clonotype was detected a few times. The V and J genes are TRBV5-1 and TRBJ1-6; 7 bases are shared with TRBD1. The CDR3 is 14 residues long. Germline V lookup: CDR1 SGHRS, CDR2 YFSETQ. The ends lost 3 bases at V and 6 bases at J; junction bases unmatched: 3. The CDR3 DNA reads TGCGCCAGCAGCTCGACAGGGAGTAATTCACCCCTCCACTTT. As protein: CASSSTGSNSPLHF.